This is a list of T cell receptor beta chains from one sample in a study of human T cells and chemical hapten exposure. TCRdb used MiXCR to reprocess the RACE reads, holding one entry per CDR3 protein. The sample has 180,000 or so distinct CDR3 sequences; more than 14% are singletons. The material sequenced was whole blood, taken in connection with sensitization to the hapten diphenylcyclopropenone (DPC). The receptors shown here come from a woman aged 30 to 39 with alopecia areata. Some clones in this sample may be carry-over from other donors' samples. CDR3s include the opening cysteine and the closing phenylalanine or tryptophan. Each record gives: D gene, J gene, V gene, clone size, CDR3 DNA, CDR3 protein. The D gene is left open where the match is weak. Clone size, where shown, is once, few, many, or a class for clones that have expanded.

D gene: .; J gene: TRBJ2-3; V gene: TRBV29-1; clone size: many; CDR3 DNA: TGCAGCGTTGACCAGTCAGGCCCCCATACGCAGTATTTT; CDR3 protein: CSVDQSGPHTQYF
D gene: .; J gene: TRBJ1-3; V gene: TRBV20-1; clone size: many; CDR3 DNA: TGCAGTGCTAGTATAGTCTCTGGAAACACCATATATTTT; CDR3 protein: CSASIVSGNTIYF
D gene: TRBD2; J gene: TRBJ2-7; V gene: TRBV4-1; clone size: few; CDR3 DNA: TGCGCCAGCAGCCAAGATGTAGGACTAGCATTACACGAGCAGTACTTC; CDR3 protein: CASSQDVGLALHEQYF
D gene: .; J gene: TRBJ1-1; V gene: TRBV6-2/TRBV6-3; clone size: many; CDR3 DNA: TGTGCCAGCAGAGTCCCAGGGTGGACTGAAGCTTTCTTT; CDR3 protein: CASRVPGWTEAFF
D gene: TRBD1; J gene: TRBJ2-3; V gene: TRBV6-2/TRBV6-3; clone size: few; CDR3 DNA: TGTGCCAGCGGGACAGAAGCCACAGATACGCAGTATTTT; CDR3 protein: CASGTEATDTQYF
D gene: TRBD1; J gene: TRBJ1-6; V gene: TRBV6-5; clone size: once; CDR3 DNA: TGTGGCAGCAGTTACGGGACAGGGGATTCACCCCTCCACTTT; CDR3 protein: CGSSYGTGDSPLHF
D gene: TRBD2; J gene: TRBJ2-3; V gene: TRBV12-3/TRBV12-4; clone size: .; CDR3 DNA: TGTGCCAACAGTCCCACGAGCGGGGGAAGGGCAGATACGCAGTATTTT; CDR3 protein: CANSPTSGGRADTQYF
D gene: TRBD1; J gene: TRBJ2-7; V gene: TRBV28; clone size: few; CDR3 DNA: TGTGCCAGCAAGGGCGCAGGGGGCTCCTACGAGCAGTACTTC; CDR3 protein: CASKGAGGSYEQYF
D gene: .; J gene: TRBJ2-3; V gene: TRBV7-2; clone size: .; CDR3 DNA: TGTGCCAGCAGCCCTTCCTGGACTGCCACAGATACGCAGTATTTT; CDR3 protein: CASSPSWTATDTQYF
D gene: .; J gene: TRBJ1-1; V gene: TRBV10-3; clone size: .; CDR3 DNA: TGTGCCATCAGTAGCCACACTGAAGCTTTCTTT; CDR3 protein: CAISSHTEAFF
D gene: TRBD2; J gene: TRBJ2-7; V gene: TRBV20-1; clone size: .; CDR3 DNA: TGCAGTGCTAGAGCGGGATCAGCGGGGGCCGCCTACGAGCAGTACTTC; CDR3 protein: CSARAGSAGAAYEQYF
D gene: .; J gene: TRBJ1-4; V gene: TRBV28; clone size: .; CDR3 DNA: TGTGCCAGCAGCCCCCCCGCAGGGGTGGGTGAAAAACTGTTTTTT; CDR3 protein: CASSPPAGVGEKLFF
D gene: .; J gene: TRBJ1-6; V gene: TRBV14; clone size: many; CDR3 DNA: TGTGCCAGCAGCTACAGGAATTCACCCCTCCACTTT; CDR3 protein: CASSYRNSPLHF
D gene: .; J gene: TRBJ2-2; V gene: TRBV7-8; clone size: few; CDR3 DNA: TGTGCCAGCAGTCGAAGACAGGCACCCGGGGAGCTGTTTTTT; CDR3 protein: CASSRRQAPGELFF
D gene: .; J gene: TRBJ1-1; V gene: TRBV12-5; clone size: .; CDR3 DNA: TGTGCTAGTGGTTCGGGGCAGGGGTCGAGGGTTGAGGCTTTCTTT; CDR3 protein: CASGSGQGSRVEAFF
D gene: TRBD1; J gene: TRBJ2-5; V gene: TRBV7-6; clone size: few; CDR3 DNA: TGTGCCAGCAGCATACAGGGGATTGGGGAAGAGACCCAGTACTTC; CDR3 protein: CASSIQGIGEETQYF
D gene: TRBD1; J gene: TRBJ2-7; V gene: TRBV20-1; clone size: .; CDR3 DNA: TGCAGTGCTATTCAGGGGGCCAACGAGCAGTACTTC; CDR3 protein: CSAIQGANEQYF
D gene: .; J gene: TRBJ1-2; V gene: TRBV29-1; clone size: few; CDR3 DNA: TGCAGCGTTGATATAGCGGGGGCGAACGGCTACACCTTC; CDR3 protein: CSVDIAGANGYTF
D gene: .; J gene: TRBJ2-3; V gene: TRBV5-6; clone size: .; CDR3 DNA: TGTGCCAGCAGCCTATGGAGACGGGGGCTGAGTGGCGATACGCAGTATTTT; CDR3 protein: CASSLWRRGLSGDTQYF
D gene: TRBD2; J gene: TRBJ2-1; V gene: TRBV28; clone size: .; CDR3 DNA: TGTGCCAGCAGTTATTCCCGGACTAGCGTCCATGAGCAGTTCTTC; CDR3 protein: CASSYSRTSVHEQFF
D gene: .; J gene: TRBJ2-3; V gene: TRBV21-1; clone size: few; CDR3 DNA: TGTGCCAGCAGCCGCCGGACTAGCGGGGGGACCACAGATACGCAGTATTTT; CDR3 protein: CASSRRTSGGTTDTQYF
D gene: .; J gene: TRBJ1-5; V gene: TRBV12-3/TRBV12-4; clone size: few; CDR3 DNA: TGTGCCAGCAGGTTCGGGCAGGGACAGCCCCAGCATTTT; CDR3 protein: CASRFGQGQPQHF
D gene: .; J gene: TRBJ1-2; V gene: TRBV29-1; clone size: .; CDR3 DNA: TGCAGCGGCCGACTTGAATATGGCTACACCTTC; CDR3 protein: CSGRLEYGYTF
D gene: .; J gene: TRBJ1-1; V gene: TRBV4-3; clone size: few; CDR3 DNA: TGCGCCAGCAGCCAAGGGGGGTTCGGTAAGAGCGCTGATCGTCGCATGAACACTGAAGCTTTCTTT; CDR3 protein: CASSQGGFGKSADRRMNTEAFF
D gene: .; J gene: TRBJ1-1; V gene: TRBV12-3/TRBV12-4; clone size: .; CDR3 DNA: TGTGCCAGCAGAACCGGGGAGGGGACTGAAGCTTTCTTT; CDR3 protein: CASRTGEGTEAFF
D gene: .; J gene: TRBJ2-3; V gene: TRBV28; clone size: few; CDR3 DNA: TGTGCCAGCAGTTTAGACAGAGCAGATACGCAGTATTTT; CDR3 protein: CASSLDRADTQYF
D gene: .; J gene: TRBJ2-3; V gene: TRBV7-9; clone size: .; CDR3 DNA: TGTGCCAGCAGCACACACGGGGGAGATACGCAGTATTTT; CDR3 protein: CASSTHGGDTQYF
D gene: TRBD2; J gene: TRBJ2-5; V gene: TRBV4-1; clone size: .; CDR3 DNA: TGCGCCAGCAGCCCACTAGCGGGGGGCCTCCAAGAGACCCAGTACTTC; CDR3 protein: CASSPLAGGLQETQYF